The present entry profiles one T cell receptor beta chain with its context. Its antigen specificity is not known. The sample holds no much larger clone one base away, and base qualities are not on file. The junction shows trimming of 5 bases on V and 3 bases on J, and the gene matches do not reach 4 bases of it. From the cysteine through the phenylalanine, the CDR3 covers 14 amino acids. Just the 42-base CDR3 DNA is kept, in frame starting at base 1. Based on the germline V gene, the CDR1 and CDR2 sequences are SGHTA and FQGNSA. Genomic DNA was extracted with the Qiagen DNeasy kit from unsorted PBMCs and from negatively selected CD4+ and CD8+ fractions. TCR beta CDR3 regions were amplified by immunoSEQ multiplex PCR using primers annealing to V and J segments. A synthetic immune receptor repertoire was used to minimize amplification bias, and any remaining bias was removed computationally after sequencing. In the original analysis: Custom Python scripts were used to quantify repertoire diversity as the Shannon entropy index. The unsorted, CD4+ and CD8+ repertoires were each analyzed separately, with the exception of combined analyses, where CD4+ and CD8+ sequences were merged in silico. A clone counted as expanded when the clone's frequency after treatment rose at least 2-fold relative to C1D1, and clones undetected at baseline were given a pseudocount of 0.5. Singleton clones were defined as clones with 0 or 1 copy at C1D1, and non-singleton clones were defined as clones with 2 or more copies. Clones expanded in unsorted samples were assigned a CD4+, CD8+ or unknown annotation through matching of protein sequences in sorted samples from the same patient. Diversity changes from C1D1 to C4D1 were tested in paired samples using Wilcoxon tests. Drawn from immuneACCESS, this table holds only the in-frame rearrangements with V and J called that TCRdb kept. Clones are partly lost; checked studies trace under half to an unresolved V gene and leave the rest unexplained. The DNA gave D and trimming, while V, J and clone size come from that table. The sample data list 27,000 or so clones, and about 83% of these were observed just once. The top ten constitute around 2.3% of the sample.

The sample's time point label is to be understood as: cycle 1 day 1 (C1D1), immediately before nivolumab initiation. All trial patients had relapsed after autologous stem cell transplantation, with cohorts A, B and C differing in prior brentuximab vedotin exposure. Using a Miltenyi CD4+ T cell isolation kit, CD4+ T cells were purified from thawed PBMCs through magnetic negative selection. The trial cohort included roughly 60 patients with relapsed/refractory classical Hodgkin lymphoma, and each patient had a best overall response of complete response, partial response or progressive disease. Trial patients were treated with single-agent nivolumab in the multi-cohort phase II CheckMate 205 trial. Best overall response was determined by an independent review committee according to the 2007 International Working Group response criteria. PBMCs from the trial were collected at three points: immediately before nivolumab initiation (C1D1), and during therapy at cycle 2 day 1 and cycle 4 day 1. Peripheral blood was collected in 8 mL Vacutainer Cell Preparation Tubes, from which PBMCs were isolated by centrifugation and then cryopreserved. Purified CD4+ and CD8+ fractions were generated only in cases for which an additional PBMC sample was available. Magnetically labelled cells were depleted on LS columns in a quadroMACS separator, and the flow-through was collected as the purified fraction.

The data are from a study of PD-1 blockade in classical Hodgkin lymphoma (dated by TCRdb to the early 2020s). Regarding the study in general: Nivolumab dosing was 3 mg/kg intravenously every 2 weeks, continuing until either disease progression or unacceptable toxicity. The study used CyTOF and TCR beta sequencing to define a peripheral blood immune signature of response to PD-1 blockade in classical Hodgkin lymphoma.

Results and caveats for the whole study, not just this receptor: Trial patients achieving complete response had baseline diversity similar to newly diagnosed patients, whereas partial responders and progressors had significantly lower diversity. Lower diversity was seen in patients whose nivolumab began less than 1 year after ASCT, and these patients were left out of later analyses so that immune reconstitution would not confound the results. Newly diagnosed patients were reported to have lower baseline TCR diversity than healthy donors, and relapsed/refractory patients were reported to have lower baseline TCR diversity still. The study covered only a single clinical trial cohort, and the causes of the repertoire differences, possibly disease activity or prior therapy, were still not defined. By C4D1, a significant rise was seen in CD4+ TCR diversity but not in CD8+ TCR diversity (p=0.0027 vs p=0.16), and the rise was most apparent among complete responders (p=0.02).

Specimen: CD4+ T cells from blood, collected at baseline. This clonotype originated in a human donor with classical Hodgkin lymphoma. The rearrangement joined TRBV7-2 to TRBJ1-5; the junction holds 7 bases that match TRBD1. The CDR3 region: CASSLDRDNQPQHF. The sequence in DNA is TGTGCCAGCAGCCTCGACAGGGACAATCAGCCCCAGCATTTT.